The T cell receptor beta chain described here comes from a study of CD8 T cells in ankylosing spondylitis. General observations from the study: Reports say disease-linked clones showed up significantly more in matched ankylosing spondylitis synovial fluid. Disease-linked clones bore a CD8+ phenotype and were relatively rare in peripheral blood. Made up of about eight highly homologous variants, a TCR beta motif appeared characteristic of ankylosing spondylitis blood.

This clonotype was counted many times. Its antigen is still unknown. Each TCR beta library was made by quantitative 5'-RACE that incorporated molecular barcodes. TCRdb passed the 5' RACE reads through MiXCR, listing each CDR3 protein once. The profile covers 250,000 or so distinct CDR3 sequences, with about 24% appearing a single time and around 0.64% taken by the ten largest. The clonotype was recovered from a male donor with ankylosing spondylitis or in good health (not recorded which). The sequenced material came from blood, either unsorted or a sorted T cell fraction (not recorded which).

Here the CDR3 reads CSARVQGEETQYF. For the CDR3, the DNA is TGCAGTGCTAGAGTTCAGGGCGAAGAGACCCAGTACTTC. This chain uses TRBV20-1 with TRBJ2-5; TRBD1 might be the D (5 bases). V shed 1 base and J shed 3 bases, with 9 bases lying between them. This CDR3 has 13 amino acids. The germline gives CDR1 DFQATT, CDR2 SNEGSKA (reference sequence).